This entry describes one T cell receptor (beta chain). This clone's antigen is unknown. Qualities for individual bases were not recorded, and no much larger clone is one base off. The V and J ends are trimmed by 5 bases and 4 bases, leaving 14 bases between them. Looking up the germline V gene (reference sequence) yields CDR1 SEHNR and CDR2 FQNEAQ. The CDR3 starts with the cysteine, ends with the phenylalanine, and has 15 residues. Only the CDR3 region is kept as DNA, spanning 45 bases read in frame from base 1. This entry is derived from a study of blood T cells in healthy people across ages (dated by TCRdb to about 2015). Looking at the study overall: Template switching captured roughly one uniquely barcoded TCR beta cDNA molecule per two T cells in model experiments. The study measured age-related changes in TCR beta repertoire diversity using deep sequencing normalized with unique cDNA molecular identifiers. The donors were divided into four age groups: young (average around 16 years), middle-aged (almost 40), aged (roughly 60) and long-lived (approximately 74). Donors of different ages were randomly distributed across sequencing lanes to avoid experimental bias. Using the same blood draw, the study looked at two additional independent replicas of 1 million unique cDNA reads for two donors, one aged 18 to 29 and the other aged 80 or older. Beyond this particular receptor, the publication reports: The CMV infection status of donors was not known, potentially confounding age-related changes in expanded clonotypes. The percentage of naive T cells measured by flow cytometry correlated strongly with observed TCR beta diversity. The long-lived group showed more naive CD4+ T cells, fewer expanded clones and increased TCR diversity than the aged group, suggesting age selection. Conclusive comparison of naive and antigen-experienced compartments was prevented by the profiling of bulk unsorted PBMCs. Observed TCR beta diversity per million T cells fell roughly linearly with age, and a significant reduction was already apparent by age about 43. Estimates of total diversity based on one million sequenced T cells were considered lower bounds and underestimates.

The method behind the library was 5' RACE. Instrument used: Illumina HiSeq 2500. A second roughly 7 to 12 cycle PCR used a sample-barcoded 5' primer and a J-beta primer mix. A template-switch 5' adaptor carrying 12 random nucleotides introduced a unique molecular identifier onto each TCR beta cDNA molecule. Each sample yielded at least 3 million CDR3-containing paired-end reads. First-strand cDNA was synthesized from all RNA with the Mint cDNA synthesis kit, primed by a TRBC-specific oligonucleotide. Following uracil-DNA glycosylase treatment, all cDNA underwent a first 18-cycle PCR with the universal primers M1SS and BC2_uni_R. For the original study's pipeline: Each sample was normalized by randomly selecting 1 million high-quality reads, each carrying a distinct molecular identifier. Reads with shared molecular identifiers were discarded instead of being binned into consensus sequences. MiTCR, set to a Q25 quality threshold and the strictest error-elimination algorithm, was used for CDR3 identification, clonotype clustering and error correction. A nonparametric unseen species model using Euler transformation provided a lower-bound estimate of total TCR beta diversity. TCRdb applied fastp at Q25 and MiXCR to the public reads, then kept only in-frame beta chains. Duplicate CDR3 protein sequences are folded into a single record with the most common DNA and genes. Clone size and V and J calls follow TCRdb, not the original study. Within this sample are about 1.1 million distinct CDR3 sequences, with 30% to 40% of them counted one time only. The top ten clonotypes cover around 13% of the sample.

Donors were under 40 systemically healthy Caucasian individuals from Russia aged roughly 6 to 90 years. Approximately 10 milliliters of peripheral blood were collected from each donor into EDTA-treated Vacutainer tubes. Ficoll-Paque density-gradient centrifugation was used to isolate PBMCs, with at least 6 million obtained per sample. Total RNA was extracted from PBMCs with Trizol reagent, with at least 6 micrograms obtained per sample. The percentages of naive CD45RAhigh/CD27high T cells were determined by flow cytometry on a PBMC aliquot from every donor. The chain is made from TRBV7-9 and TRBJ2-2, and TRBD2 may be the D gene, going by 5 matching bases. The TCR was taken from a man aged 18 to 35 in good health. Sequenced input: blood. The CDR3 protein is CASSRVLEFTGELFF. The nucleotides read TGTGCCAGCAGCCGCGTACTAGAGTTCACCGGGGAGCTGTTTTTT.